The sequence of this T cell receptor beta chain was determined in a study of Ad26.COV2.S vaccination and SARS-CoV-2 variants. Overall study: Ad26.COV2.S, an intramuscular injection, was given once or twice 56 days apart.

This sample's treatment: some 20 received Ad26.COV2.S at low or high dose, single or two shots; 5 received placebo; per-sample allocation not given. After the first vaccine or placebo injection, samples were drawn on day 63. Sequenced by immunoSEQ multiplex PCR; TCRdb stores in-frame clones only, minus some. The repertoire includes a few hundred thousand clones, about 90% of them detected once, and about 3.1% sits in the top ten. With 4 bases removed from V and 0 bases from J, the gap between germline ends came to 10 bases. This CDR3 spans 14 amino acids. Germline V gives CDR1 SGHAT, CDR2 FQNNGV. The sequenced sample was peripheral blood, obtained in a trial of Ad26.COV2.S vaccine versus placebo. This chain links TRBV11-2 with TRBJ2-7; possible D gene TRBD1, 6 bases. The origin of this receptor is a person aged 18-65 years who received the Ad26.COV2.S COVID-19 vaccine or a placebo. CDR3 loop: CASSSWTDSYEQYF. DNA for the CDR3: TGTGCCAGCAGCTCCTGGACAGACTCCTACGAGCAGTACTTC.